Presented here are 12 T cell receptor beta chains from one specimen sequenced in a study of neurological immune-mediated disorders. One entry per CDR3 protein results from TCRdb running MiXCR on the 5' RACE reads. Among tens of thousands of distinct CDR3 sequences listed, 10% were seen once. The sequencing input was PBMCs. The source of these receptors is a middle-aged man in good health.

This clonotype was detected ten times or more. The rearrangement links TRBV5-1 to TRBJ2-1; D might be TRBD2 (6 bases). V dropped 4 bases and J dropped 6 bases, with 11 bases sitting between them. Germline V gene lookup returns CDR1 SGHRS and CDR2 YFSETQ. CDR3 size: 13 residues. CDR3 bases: TGCGCCAGCAGCAGCGGGTTGGGCAATGAGCAGTTCTTC. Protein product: CASSSGLGNEQFF. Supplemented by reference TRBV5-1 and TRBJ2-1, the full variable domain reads KAGVTQTPRYLIKTRGQQVTLSCSPISGHRSVSWYQQTPGQGLQFLFEYFSETQRNKGNFPGRFSGRQFSNSRSEMNVSTLELGDSALYLCASSSGLGNEQFFGPGTRLTVL.

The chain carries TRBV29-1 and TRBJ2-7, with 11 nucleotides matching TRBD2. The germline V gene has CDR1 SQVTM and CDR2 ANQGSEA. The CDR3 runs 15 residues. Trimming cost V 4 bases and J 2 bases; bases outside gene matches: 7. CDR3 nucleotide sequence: TGCAGCGTTGTTTTGACTAGCGGGGTTGCCTACGAGCAGTACTTC. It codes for CSVVLTSGVAYEQYF.

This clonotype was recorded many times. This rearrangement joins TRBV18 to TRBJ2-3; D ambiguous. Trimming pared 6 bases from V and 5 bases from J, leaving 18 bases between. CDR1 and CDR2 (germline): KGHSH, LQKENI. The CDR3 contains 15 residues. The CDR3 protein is CASSPTLLVGDTQYF. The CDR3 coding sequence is TGTGCCAGCTCTCCAACCCTTCTAGTTGGAGATACGCAGTATTTT.

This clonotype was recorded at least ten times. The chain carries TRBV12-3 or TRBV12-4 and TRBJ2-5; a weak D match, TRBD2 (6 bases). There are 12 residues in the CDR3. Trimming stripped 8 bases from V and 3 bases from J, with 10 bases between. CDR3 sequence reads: CASRGIEETQYF. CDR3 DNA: TGTGCCAGCCGGGGGATAGAAGAGACCCAGTACTTC.

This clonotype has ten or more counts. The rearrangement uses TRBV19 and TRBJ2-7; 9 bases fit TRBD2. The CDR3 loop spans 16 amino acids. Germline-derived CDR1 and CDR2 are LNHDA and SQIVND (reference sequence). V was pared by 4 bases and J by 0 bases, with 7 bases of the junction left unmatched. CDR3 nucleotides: TGTGCCAGTAGTAAGGGTCTAGCGGGGAGCTCCTACGAGCAGTACTTC. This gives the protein CASSKGLAGSSYEQYF.

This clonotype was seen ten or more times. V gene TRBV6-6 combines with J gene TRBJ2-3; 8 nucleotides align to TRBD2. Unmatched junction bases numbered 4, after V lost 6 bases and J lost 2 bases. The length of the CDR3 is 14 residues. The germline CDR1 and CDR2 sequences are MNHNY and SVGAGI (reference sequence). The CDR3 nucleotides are TGTGCCAGCAGCCGGGGACTAGTCACAGATACGCAGTATTTT. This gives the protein CASSRGLVTDTQYF.

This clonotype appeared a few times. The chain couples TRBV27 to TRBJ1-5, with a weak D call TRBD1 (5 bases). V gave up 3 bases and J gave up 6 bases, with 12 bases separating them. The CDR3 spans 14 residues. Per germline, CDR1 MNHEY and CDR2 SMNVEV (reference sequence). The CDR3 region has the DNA TGTGCCAGCAGTTTCCAGGGCACAGGTCAGCCCCAGCATTTT. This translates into CASSFQGTGQPQHF.

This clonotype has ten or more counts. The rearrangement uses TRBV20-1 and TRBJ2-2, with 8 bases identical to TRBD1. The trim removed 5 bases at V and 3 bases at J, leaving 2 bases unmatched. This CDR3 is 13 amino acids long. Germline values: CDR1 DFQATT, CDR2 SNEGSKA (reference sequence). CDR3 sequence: CSAGTGYTGELFF. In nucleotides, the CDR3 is TGCAGTGCTGGGACAGGTTACACCGGGGAGCTGTTTTTT.

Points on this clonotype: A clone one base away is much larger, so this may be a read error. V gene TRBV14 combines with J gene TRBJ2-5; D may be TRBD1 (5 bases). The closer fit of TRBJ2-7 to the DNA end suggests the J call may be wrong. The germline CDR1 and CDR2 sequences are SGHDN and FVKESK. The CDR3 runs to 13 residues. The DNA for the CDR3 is TGTGTCAGCAGCCAATATGACAGCTACGAGCAGTACTTC. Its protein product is CVSSQYDSYEQYF.

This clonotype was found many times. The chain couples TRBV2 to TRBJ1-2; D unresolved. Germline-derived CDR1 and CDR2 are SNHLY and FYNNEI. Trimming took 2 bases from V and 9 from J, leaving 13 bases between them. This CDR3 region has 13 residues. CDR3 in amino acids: CASSETGLIRYTF. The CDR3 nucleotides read TGTGCCAGCAGTGAAACCGGCCTGATACGCTACACCTTC. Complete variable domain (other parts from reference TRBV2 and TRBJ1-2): EPEVTQTPSHQVTQMGQEVILRCVPISNHLYFYWYRQILGQKVEFLVSFYNNEISEKSEIFDDQFSVERPDGSNFTLKIRSTKLEDSAMYFCASSETGLIRYTFGSGTRLTVV.

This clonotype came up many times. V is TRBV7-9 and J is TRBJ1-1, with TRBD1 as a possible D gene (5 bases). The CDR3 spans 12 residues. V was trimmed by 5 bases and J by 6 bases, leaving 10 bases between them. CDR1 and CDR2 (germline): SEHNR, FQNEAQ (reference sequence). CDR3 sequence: CASSLLGAEAFF. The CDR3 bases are TGTGCCAGCAGCCTGCTGGGGGCTGAAGCTTTCTTT.

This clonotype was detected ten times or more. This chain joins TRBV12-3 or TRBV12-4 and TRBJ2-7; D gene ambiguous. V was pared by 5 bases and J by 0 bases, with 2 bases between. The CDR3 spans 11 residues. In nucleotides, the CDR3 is TGTGCCAGCAGTGCCTCCTACGAGCAGTACTTC. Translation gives CASSASYEQYF.